What follows describes a single TCR beta chain. What it binds is unknown. The length of the CDR3 is 15 residues. Trimming removed 5 bases from V and 3 bases from J; junction bases left unmatched: 9. Unique molecular identifiers were built into the TCR beta cDNA libraries. TCRdb ran MiXCR on the PCR reads and lists one entry per CDR3 protein. The table has some 690,000 distinct CDR3 sequences, roughly 27% seen once. The data were obtained in a study of post-analysis software for immune sequencing data. Notes on the study in general: There were five or six TRBV segments more frequent in patients than controls, and TRBV5-6, TRBV5-1 and TRBV20-1 were among them.

The sequenced material came from blood. This chain uses TRBV12-3 or TRBV12-4 with TRBJ2-5; 7 bases are a match to TRBD2. This clonotype was sampled from a girl aged 10-17 years with multiple sclerosis. The CDR3 coding sequence is TGTGCCAGCAGTCCACGGGGGAGGGGCAAAGAGACCCAGTACTTC. Its protein product is CASSPRGRGKETQYF.